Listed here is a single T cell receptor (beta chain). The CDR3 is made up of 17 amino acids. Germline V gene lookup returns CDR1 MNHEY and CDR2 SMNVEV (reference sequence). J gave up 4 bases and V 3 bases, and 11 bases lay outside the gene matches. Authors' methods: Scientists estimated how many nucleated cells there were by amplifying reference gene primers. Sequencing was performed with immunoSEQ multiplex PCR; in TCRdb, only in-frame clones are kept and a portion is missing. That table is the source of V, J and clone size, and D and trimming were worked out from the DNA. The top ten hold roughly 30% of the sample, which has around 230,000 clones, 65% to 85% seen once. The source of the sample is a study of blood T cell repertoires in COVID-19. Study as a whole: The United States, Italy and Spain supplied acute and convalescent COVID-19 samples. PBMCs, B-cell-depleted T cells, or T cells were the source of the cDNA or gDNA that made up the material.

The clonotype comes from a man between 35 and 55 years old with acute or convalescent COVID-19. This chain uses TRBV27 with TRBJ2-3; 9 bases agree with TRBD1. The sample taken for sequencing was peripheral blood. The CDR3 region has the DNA TGTGCCAGCAGTTTCGATCGAGGGACAGGGTTATCAGATACGCAGTATTTT. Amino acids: CASSFDRGTGLSDTQYF.